A selection of T cell receptor beta chains follows, all from one sample in a study of blood T cell repertoires in COVID-19. Data came from immunoSEQ multiplex PCR; TCRdb stores just in-frame clones and leaves some out. This table holds some 370,000 clones, around 89% found once. Sequencing was performed on peripheral blood. The source of these receptors is a young man with active or convalescent COVID-19. Both conserved end residues are trimmed from each CDR3. The D gene is left open where the match is weak. Expanded clones are given a class, and other clones once, few, many or no size at all.

>TRBJ2-7|.|.|TRBV11-1
ASSLAEGAGYEQY
>TRBJ1-4|TRBD1|.|TRBV7-2
ASSSTGTAIEKLF
>TRBJ2-2|.|once|TRBV6-2/TRBV6-3
ASSYSLASTGELF
>TRBJ2-7|.|.|TRBV18
ASSPLDYGSAAPSYEQY
>TRBJ2-4|.|.|TRBV24-1
ATSDWDNKNIQY
>TRBJ2-3|TRBD2|.|TRBV4-2
ASSQVEASGRDTQY
>TRBJ2-3|TRBD2|once|TRBV6-4
ASSDSPSGSTDTQY
>TRBJ2-7|TRBD2|.|TRBV18
ASSPRQRESDEQY
>TRBJ2-5|TRBD2|once|TRBV28
ASSFGGYQETQY
>TRBJ2-7|TRBD2|once|TRBV4-3
ASSQPCLLAGKSSYEQY
>TRBJ1-5|TRBD1|.|TRBV6-2/TRBV6-3
ASSYVRDRGPNSNQPQH
>TRBJ1-4|.|once|TRBV30
AWSAGYNEKLF
>TRBJ1-1|.|.|TRBV27
ASSLWARMNTEAF
>TRBJ1-2|.|.|TRBV9
ASSVGSLGGVNYGYT
>TRBJ2-7|.|.|TRBV19
ASSRGTETYEQY
>TRBJ1-6|.|.|TRBV7-2
ASSSNRASYNSPLH
>TRBJ2-1|.|.|TRBV24-1
ATSDFTRNEQF
>TRBJ2-3|TRBD1|once|TRBV9
ASSTLQGTTDTQY
>TRBJ2-2|.|.|TRBV7-9
ASSLAGALGELF
>TRBJ1-3|.|.|TRBV14
ASSQVRSGNTIY
>TRBJ1-5|.|.|TRBV7-2
ASSLGRGSAIGNQPQH
>TRBJ1-2|.|.|TRBV2
ASRQSGDGYT
>TRBJ1-5|.|.|TRBV5-4
ASSRRQLLEPQH
>TRBJ2-1|.|.|TRBV5-1
ASSLSGGSSYNEQF
>TRBJ1-4|.|.|TRBV6-1
ASSDRGSVSNEKLF
>TRBJ2-1|.|.|TRBV19
ASSRQALDNEQF
>TRBJ1-4|TRBD1|few|TRBV5-1
ASSLGDRANEKLF
>TRBJ1-1|TRBD1|.|TRBV5-4
ASSLQGMDTEAF
>TRBJ1-6|TRBD1|once|TRBV5-1
ASSLGDRENSPLH
>TRBJ2-3|.|few|TRBV6-4
ASSEVGDGGDTQY
>TRBJ1-4|.|.|TRBV27
ASSLWRNEKLF
>TRBJ1-1|TRBD1|.|TRBV12-3/TRBV12-4
ASSLWTGTEAF
>TRBJ1-2|TRBD1|.|TRBV6-5
ASSYSEGTGNGYT
>TRBJ1-6|TRBD1|.|TRBV19
ASSINDRGTSPLH
>TRBJ1-5|.|.|TRBV19
ASSIGEGWRLQPQH
>TRBJ1-1|TRBD1|.|TRBV7-9
ASSPRDRVNTEAF
>TRBJ2-2|TRBD1|.|TRBV27
ASSSGTGGGELF
>TRBJ1-5|.|.|TRBV5-3
ARRLPGTSGQPQH
>TRBJ2-1|.|.|TRBV24-1
ATSDPDRRGEQF
>TRBJ1-2|.|.|TRBV6-5
ASIYSGLTYGYT
>TRBJ2-5|TRBD2|.|TRBV29-1
SVEKRGTSETQY
>TRBJ1-2|.|.|TRBV2
ASNRQTSYGYT
>TRBJ2-1|.|.|TRBV3-1/TRBV3-2
ASLAGVADEQF
>TRBJ1-2|.|.|TRBV10-3
AISEPGRDRGYT
>TRBJ1-4|.|few|TRBV7-8
ASSSASTREKLF
>TRBJ2-2|.|once|TRBV13
ASSQGLLNINTGELF
>TRBJ2-7|TRBD1|.|TRBV29-1
SARTGYEQY
>TRBJ1-3|TRBD1|.|TRBV7-2
ASSISTGAGNTIY
>TRBJ2-7|.|.|TRBV4-1
ASGYQGPSYEQY